Following are 10 T cell receptor beta chains from one sample sequenced in a study of blood T cell repertoires in COVID-19. TCRdb's copy holds only in-frame clones and misses some; the assay was immunoSEQ multiplex PCR. The sample contains about 110,000 clones, approximately 68% of which appear only once. Specimen: peripheral blood. These receptors were taken from a woman aged 55-69 years with acute or convalescent COVID-19.

In DNA, the CDR3 is TGTGCCAGCAGCTTAGCCGGGGGGAAGGGTTCACCCCTCCACTTT. This translates into CASSLAGGKGSPLHF. The rearrangement joins TRBV7-2 to TRBJ1-6, with D perhaps matching TRBD1 (5 bases). Germline V lookup: CDR1 SGHTA, CDR2 FQGNSA. V gave up 0 bases and J gave up 9 bases, with 12 bases separating them. This CDR3 spans 15 amino acids.

The V and J genes are TRBV5-4 and TRBJ1-1; D is uncertain. Trimming left V 2 bases short and J 0 bases short, with 11 bases between. Germline V gene data show CDR1 as SGHNT and CDR2 as YYREEE (reference sequence). The CDR3 is 15 amino acids. In nucleotides, the CDR3 is TGTGCCAGCAGCTTTGAGCGTCAGATGAACACTGAAGCTTTCTTT. Translated, it gives CASSFERQMNTEAFF.

This clone was seen more than once but under ten times. Other DNA sequences from this sample encode an identical CDR3 as well. The rearrangement uses TRBV7-2 and TRBJ1-2; D perhaps matches TRBD1 (6 bases). Trimming took off 0 bases at V and 6 bases at J, with 11 bases between the two ends. This CDR3 spans 14 amino acids. Germline V lookup: CDR1 SGHTA, CDR2 FQGNSA. In DNA, the CDR3 is TGTGCCAGCAGCTTAGCCAGGGGTAGAGATGGCTACACCTTC. Residues: CASSLARGRDGYTF.

The V call is TRBV7-9, the J call TRBJ2-5, with TRBD2 matching 12 bases. The ends lost 4 bases at V and 5 bases at J; junction bases unmatched: 14. The CDR3 is made up of 18 amino acids. CDR1 is SEHNR, CDR2 FQNEAQ, per germline (reference sequence). CDR3 sequence reads: CASSSLAGGPSPKETQYF. Written as DNA, the CDR3 is TGTGCCAGCAGCTCCCTAGCGGGGGGGCCTTCTCCAAAGGAGACCCAGTACTTC.

In the case of this clone: At the DNA level, this CDR3 is encoded by other sequences in the same sample as well. The V call is TRBV7-2, the J call TRBJ1-1; D remains ambiguous. The CDR3 length is 13 residues. With 4 bases removed from V and 1 base from J, the gap between germline ends came to 7 bases. Germline CDR1 reads SGHTA; CDR2 reads FQGNSA. The CDR3 here is CASSYRENTEAFF. The CDR3 DNA reads as TGTGCCAGCAGCTACCGGGAGAACACTGAAGCTTTCTTT.

In DNA, the CDR3 is TGTGCCAGCAGTTCAGGGATCTTATACGAGCAGTACTTC. Its translation: CASSSGILYEQYF. V gene TRBV12-3 or TRBV12-4 combines with J gene TRBJ2-7; perhaps TRBD1 as D (5 bases). Between the trimmed V and J ends, which lost 4 bases and 4 bases, there was a span of 11 bases. The CDR3 is 13 amino acids.

V and J are TRBV9 and TRBJ1-2; tentatively, D is TRBD1 (5 bases). The CDR3 runs 15 residues. Germline values: CDR1 SGDLS, CDR2 YYNGEE. V gave up 0 bases and J gave up 0 bases, with 9 bases separating them. The DNA of the CDR3 is TGTGCCAGCAGCGTAGATCACAGGCCTAACTATGGCTACACCTTC. Protein: CASSVDHRPNYGYTF.

V and J are TRBV11-2 and TRBJ2-2, with D hard to call. From germline, CDR1 is SGHAT and CDR2 FQNNGV. This CDR3 has 15 amino acids. The V end lost 3 bases, the J end lost 1 base, and 9 bases lay between the germline ends. The CDR3 here is CASSFLRGNTGELFF. DNA for the CDR3: TGTGCCAGCAGCTTTCTTCGCGGGAACACCGGGGAGCTGTTTTTT.

The rearrangement uses TRBV5-1 and TRBJ1-3; tentatively, D is TRBD1 (5 bases). Germline V lookup: CDR1 SGHRS, CDR2 YFSETQ. Trimming took 0 bases from V and 2 from J, leaving 9 bases between them. The CDR3 consists of 15 residues. The DNA of the CDR3 is TGCGCCAGCAGCTTGGCCGGGGGAACTGGAAACACCATATATTTT. It specifies CASSLAGGTGNTIYF.

The table lists this clone with a count of one. The J gene is TRBJ1-6, the V gene TRBV11-2; 8 bases are shared with TRBD1. The CDR3 covers 16 residues. Germline CDR1 reads SGHAT; CDR2 reads FQNNGV. With 4 bases clipped from V and 7 bases from J, the junction kept 9 bases outside the gene matches. The DNA for the CDR3 is TGTGCCAGCAGCTCGGTCGGACAGGGAGGAAATTCACCCCTCCACTTT. This encodes CASSSVGQGGNSPLHF.